This T cell receptor (beta chain) was obtained from a study of cytomegalovirus exposure and HLA in healthy donors. General observations from the study: Cytomegalovirus-associated TCR beta chains were listed, numbering some 180.

PCR used 60 Vbeta primers and 13 Jbeta primers. Method: immunoSEQ multiplex PCR; TCRdb's copy keeps in-frame clones and lacks some. Here the sample spans 100,000 to 150,000 clones, roughly 74% being singletons. About this clone: Its antigen is still unknown.

Germline CDR1 reads SNHLY; CDR2 reads FYNNEI. The CDR3 is 15 residues long. The sequencing input was PBMCs. The rearrangement joins TRBV2 to TRBJ2-5; TRBD2 matches 8 bases. The J call may be in error: the DNA end matches TRBJ2-7 better. The origin of this receptor is a woman between 50 and 59 years old in good health and CMV-seropositive. CDR3 residues: CASSEQRGTSYEQYF. CDR3 coding DNA: TGTGCCAGCAGTGAGCAGCGGGGGACTTCCTACGAGCAGTACTTC.